This T cell receptor (beta chain) was observed in a study of T cell responses to AZD1222 COVID-19 vaccine. Regarding the study as a whole: Spike-specific TCR breadth and depth grew following two AZD1222 doses. Nearly half of unique spike-specific TCRs reportedly avoided B.1.351 and B.1.1.7 mutated regions.

Between the trimmed V and J ends, which lost 1 base and 1 base, there was a span of 3 bases. This CDR3 is 13 amino acids long. The germline V gene encodes CDR1 MGHRA and CDR2 YSYEKL. On this clone itself: Its antigen is as yet unknown.

Only in-frame clones appear in the TCRdb table, and some are missing; sequencing was by immunoSEQ multiplex PCR. The table records 55,000 to 60,000 clones, about 85% of them present only once. This chain links TRBV4-1 with TRBJ2-3; D gene ambiguous. The sample consisted of peripheral blood, taken on day 0 of MenACWY control vaccination. The source is an adult in good health. CDR3 in DNA: TGCGCCAGCAGCCAAGTAGGCACAGATACGCAGTATTTT. It specifies CASSQVGTDTQYF.